Below, 30 T cell receptor beta chains from the same sample are listed, as sequenced in a study of memory CD4+ T cells and cytomegalovirus serostatus. The sort gate was single viable CD3+CD4+CD8-CD45RO+ cells for memory CD4+ T cells. Only in-frame clones appear in the TCRdb table, and some are missing; sequencing was by immunoSEQ multiplex PCR. The sample has 48,000 or so clones; just under 80% are singletons. Source material: memory CD4+ T cells from blood. The source of these receptors is an adult in good health and CMV-seronegative.

This chain connects TRBV19 to TRBJ2-7, with D perhaps given as TRBD1 or TRBD2 (6 bases each). From germline, CDR1 is LNHDA and CDR2 SQIVND (reference sequence). This CDR3 is built from 14 residues. The V end lost 8 bases, the J end lost 2 bases, and 16 bases lay between the germline ends. CDR3 DNA sequence: TGTGCCAGTGGCAGGGGCGGGGAGGCCTACGAGCAGTACTTC. It codes for CASGRGGEAYEQYF.

The J gene is TRBJ1-1, the V gene TRBV11-2; 8 bases are a match to TRBD1. This CDR3 is 18 amino acids long. The germline gives CDR1 SGHAT, CDR2 FQNNGV. J gave up 2 bases and V 5 bases, and 16 bases lay outside the gene matches. The CDR3 region is CASSPPQGGTGINTEAFF. CDR3 DNA sequence: TGTGCCAGCAGCCCTCCTCAGGGGGGGACAGGAATTAACACTGAAGCTTTCTTT.

The chain recombines TRBV4-1 with TRBJ1-5; 7 nucleotides agree with TRBD1. Per the germline V gene, CDR1 is MGHRA and CDR2 is YSYEKL. The trim removed 4 bases at V and 2 bases at J, leaving 2 bases unmatched. This CDR3 has 14 residues. The DNA of the CDR3 is TGCGCCAGCAGCCCTGGGACAGGCAATCAGCCCCAGCATTTT. The encoded protein is CASSPGTGNQPQHF.

The rearrangement links TRBV11-2 to TRBJ2-1, with unresolved D. V was trimmed by 3 bases and J by 5 bases, leaving 5 bases between them. CDR3 length equals 12 residues. Germline-derived CDR1 and CDR2 are SGHAT and FQNNGV. The CDR3 protein is CASSFANNEQFF. CDR3 sequence (DNA): TGTGCCAGCAGCTTCGCAAACAATGAGCAGTTCTTC. Full variable domain (outside the CDR3, taken from reference TRBV11-2 and TRBJ2-1): EAGVAQSPRYKIIEKRQSVAFWCNPISGHATLYWYQQILGQGPKLLIQFQNNGVVDDSQLPKDRFSAERLKGVDSTLKIQPAKLEDSAVYLCASSFANNEQFFGPGTRLTVL.

J is TRBJ1-1 and V is TRBV5-1; a possible D gene is TRBD1 (6 bases). The V and J ends lost 2 bases and 0 bases respectively, with 11 bases between them. The CDR3 totals 15 residues. The germline V gene encodes CDR1 SGHRS and CDR2 YFSETQ. In DNA, the CDR3 is TGCGCCAGCAGCTTAGACAGGCTCGTGAACACTGAAGCTTTCTTT. Its translation: CASSLDRLVNTEAFF. Complete variable domain (other parts from reference TRBV5-1 and TRBJ1-1): KAGVTQTPRYLIKTRGQQVTLSCSPISGHRSVSWYQQTPGQGLQFLFEYFSETQRNKGNFPGRFSGRQFSNSRSEMNVSTLELGDSALYLCASSLDRLVNTEAFFGQGTRLTVV.

The chain joins TRBV7-9 to TRBJ2-5; 7 bases map to TRBD2. Trimming cost V 5 bases and J 4 bases; bases outside gene matches: 10. This CDR3 contains 15 residues. Germline V gene sequence: CDR1 SEHNR, CDR2 FQNEAQ (reference sequence). The CDR3 loop reads CASSPIGGVGETQYF. The CDR3 DNA follows: TGTGCCAGCAGCCCGATTGGGGGGGTTGGAGAGACCCAGTACTTC.

This chain connects TRBV6-1 to TRBJ2-2; 9 positions agree with TRBD2. V was pared by 3 bases and J by 0 bases, with 5 bases of the junction left unmatched. Germline assignment: CDR1 MNHNS and CDR2 SASEGT. This CDR3 comprises 17 residues. The CDR3 DNA reads TGTGCCAGCAGTGATTGGCTAGCGGGACCGAACACCGGGGAGCTGTTTTTT. Amino acids: CASSDWLAGPNTGELFF.

The CDR3: CASSQGLGSNQPQHF. CDR3 nucleotide sequence: TGTGCCAGCAGCCAGGGGCTGGGGAGCAATCAGCCCCAGCATTTT. This chain connects TRBV7-9 to TRBJ1-5; possible D gene TRBD1, 6 bases. Trimming took off 5 bases at V and 1 base at J, with 12 bases between the two ends. The V gene's germline CDR1 is SEHNR and CDR2 FQNEAQ (reference sequence). The CDR3 runs 15 residues.

V is TRBV5-1 and J is TRBJ2-5; D is perhaps TRBD2 (7 bases). This CDR3 spans 16 amino acids. The V gene lost 2 bases and the J gene lost 1 base, with 15 bases spanning the gap. CDR1 is SGHRS, CDR2 YFSETQ, per germline. CDR3 nucleotides: TGCGCCAGCAGCTTCAATCTGGGAGGGGGCCAAGAGACCCAGTACTTC. As protein: CASSFNLGGGQETQYF.

The J gene is TRBJ1-5, the V gene TRBV4-1, with 7 bases fitting TRBD1. The length of the CDR3 is 18 residues. The trim removed 5 bases at V and 6 bases at J, leaving 19 bases unmatched. Germline CDR1 reads MGHRA; CDR2 reads YSYEKL. CDR3 nucleotide sequence: TGCGCCAGCAGCGAGGGACAGCTTAGGGATATAGATGGTCAGCCCCAGCATTTT. It is translated as CASSEGQLRDIDGQPQHF.

This chain joins TRBV6-1 and TRBJ1-3; 7 positions agree with TRBD1. The CDR3 consists of 14 residues. The germline gives CDR1 MNHNS, CDR2 SASEGT. With V trimmed by 6 bases and J by 2 bases, 4 bases remained unmatched. The CDR3 is CASRTGKAGNTIYF. CDR3 coding DNA: TGTGCCAGCAGGACAGGGAAGGCTGGAAACACCATATATTTT.

V is TRBV5-1 and J is TRBJ1-1; D ambiguous. Germline V gives CDR1 SGHRS, CDR2 YFSETQ. V gave up 0 bases and J gave up 4 bases, with 13 bases separating them. The CDR3 length is 15 residues. CDR3: CASSLAGDSGTEAFF. The CDR3, as DNA: TGCGCCAGCAGCTTGGCCGGGGATTCGGGCACTGAAGCTTTCTTT.

The chain has TRBV6-5 and TRBJ1-1; unclear D gene. V lost 7 bases and J lost 1, with 4 bases in between. The CDR3 is made up of 11 amino acids. Germline-derived CDR1 and CDR2 are MNHEY and SVGAGI. CDR3 sequence reads: CASTQNTEAFF. The DNA for the CDR3 is TGTGCCAGCACCCAGAACACTGAAGCTTTCTTT.

The rearrangement links TRBV5-4 to TRBJ1-1, with D unresolved. The germline CDR1 and CDR2 sequences are SGHNT and YYREEE (reference sequence). This CDR3 has 13 amino acids. The V end was cut by 5 bases, the J end by 0 bases, with 8 bases between. In DNA form, the CDR3 reads TGTGCCAGCAGTCGGCAGGTGAACACTGAAGCTTTCTTT. Its protein product is CASSRQVNTEAFF.

This chain connects TRBV27 to TRBJ1-2; tentatively, D is TRBD1 (5 bases). Germline CDR1 reads MNHEY; CDR2 reads SMNVEV (reference sequence). The CDR3 has 17 residues. Trimming stripped 4 bases from V and 0 bases from J, with 18 bases between. CDR3 loop: CASSSLWRGGANYGYTF. The CDR3 DNA reads as TGTGCCAGCAGTTCCCTCTGGCGGGGCGGAGCTAACTATGGCTACACCTTC.

J is TRBJ2-5 and V is TRBV5-4; 8 bases fit TRBD2. Trimming cost V 0 bases and J 4 bases; bases outside gene matches: 5. Germline loops: CDR1 SGHNT, CDR2 YYREEE (reference sequence). CDR3 length: 15 residues. CDR3 loop: CASSLALADRETQYF. CDR3 in DNA: TGTGCCAGCAGCTTGGCACTAGCGGATAGAGAGACCCAGTACTTC.

This clone was seen just once. The chain recombines TRBV18 with TRBJ1-1, with TRBD1 matching over 7 bases. This CDR3 is 16 amino acids long. The ends lost 3 bases at V and 1 base at J; junction bases unmatched: 8. The germline CDR1 and CDR2 sequences are KGHSH and LQKENI. CDR3 region: CASSPRGRTGNTEAFF. Written as DNA, the CDR3 is TGTGCCAGCTCACCCAGGGGCAGGACAGGGAACACTGAAGCTTTCTTT.

The DNA of the CDR3 is TGTGCCACCCTTGCCTGGGAATCCTACGAGCAGTACTTC. This sequence encodes CATLAWESYEQYF. V and J are TRBV6-1 and TRBJ2-7; D remains ambiguous. Germline CDR1 is MNHNS and CDR2 is SASEGT. V lost 10 bases and J 1 base, leaving 14 bases between the germline ends. CDR3 size: 13 residues.

The chain links TRBV28 to TRBJ1-1, with 7 positions matching TRBD1. Germline V gene sequence: CDR1 MDHEN, CDR2 SYDVKM. V shed 6 bases and J 3 bases; nucleotides not matched to a gene: 4. CDR3 length equals 13 residues. The CDR3 protein is CASSFDRDTEAFF. For the CDR3, the DNA is TGTGCCAGCAGCTTTGACAGGGACACTGAAGCTTTCTTT.

The chain is built from TRBV28 and TRBJ1-5; weak D call: TRBD1 (5 bases). Germline CDR1 MDHEN, CDR2 SYDVKM. Trimming stripped 5 bases from V and 0 bases from J, with 14 bases between. The length of the CDR3 is 16 residues. This chain's CDR3 is CASSPGGRDSNQPQHF. In DNA, the CDR3 is TGTGCCAGCAGTCCCGGGGGGAGAGATAGCAATCAGCCCCAGCATTTT.

The chain couples TRBV9 to TRBJ1-6; TRBD1 might be the D (5 bases). CDR1 is SGDLS, CDR2 YYNGEE, per germline. This CDR3 has 15 residues. Trimming left V 3 bases short and J 8 bases short, with 15 bases between. The CDR3 coding sequence is TGTGCCAGCAGCGCTTTACAGGACGCAGATTCACCCCTCCACTTT. It specifies CASSALQDADSPLHF.

The genes are TRBV5-5 and TRBJ1-1, with a tentative D call TRBD1 (5 bases). Germline-derived CDR1 and CDR2 are SGHKS and YYEKEE (reference sequence). Trimming cost V 1 base and J 1 base, with 14 bases left between them. The CDR3 consists of 16 residues. The CDR3 here is CASSLSQEGRNTEAFF. CDR3 DNA sequence: TGTGCCAGCAGCTTGTCACAGGAGGGGCGGAACACTGAAGCTTTCTTT.

This clone was recorded a few times. The chain has TRBV5-1 and TRBJ2-1, with TRBD2 as a possible D gene (5 bases). The V and J ends lost 4 bases and 6 bases respectively, with 17 bases between them. The germline V gene encodes CDR1 SGHRS and CDR2 YFSETQ. CDR3 length: 15 amino acids. In DNA, the CDR3 is TGCGCCAGCAGCCCCACGGGCCGGGAAGGCAATGAGCAGTTCTTC. It specifies CASSPTGREGNEQFF.

The chain employs TRBV7-2 and TRBJ2-3; 8 bases are shared with TRBD2. Trimming cost V 6 bases and J 2 bases; bases outside gene matches: 10. CDR3 size: 16 residues. Germline lookup yields CDR1 SGHTA and CDR2 FQGNSA. CDR3 nucleotides: TGTGCCAGCAGGCCCCGGGGAGCGGGGGACACAGATACGCAGTATTTT. Translation gives CASRPRGAGDTDTQYF.

The gene calls are TRBV9 and TRBJ2-1; a possible D gene is TRBD2 (5 bases). The CDR3 sequence is 14 residues long. Per germline, CDR1 SGDLS and CDR2 YYNGEE. Trimming left V 0 bases short and J 6 bases short, with 10 bases between. In DNA, the CDR3 is TGTGCCAGCAGCGTAGGGGCTAGCTCCAATGAGCAGTTCTTC. It is translated as CASSVGASSNEQFF.

The chain carries TRBV6-5 and TRBJ2-1; tentative D call: TRBD1 (5 bases). Trimming pared 0 bases from V and 7 bases from J, leaving 13 bases between. CDR3 length equals 15 residues. Germline CDR1 reads MNHEY; CDR2 reads SVGAGI. The CDR3 region is CASSYSMGRLNEQFF. CDR3 DNA: TGTGCCAGCAGTTACTCGATGGGGCGCTTGAATGAGCAGTTCTTC.

This clone was observed a few times. V gene TRBV28 combines with J gene TRBJ2-3, with 7 positions matching TRBD2. Germline V gene sequence: CDR1 MDHEN, CDR2 SYDVKM. The V segment lost 5 bases and the J segment 0 bases; nucleotides outside the gene matches: 5. There are 15 residues in the CDR3. The CDR3 region is CASSLLAPSTDTQYF. In nucleotides, the CDR3 is TGTGCCAGCAGTCTACTAGCGCCGAGCACAGATACGCAGTATTTT. The entire variable domain, with the rest obtained from reference TRBV28 and TRBJ2-3, is as follows: DVKVTQSSRYLVKRTGEKVFLECVQDMDHENMFWYRQDPGLGLRLIYFSYDVKMKEKGDIPEGYSVSREKKERFSLILESASTNQTSMYLCASSLLAPSTDTQYFGPGTRLTVL.

This chain connects TRBV18 to TRBJ2-7; 9 nucleotides align to TRBD1. Unmatched junction bases numbered 6, after V lost 4 bases and J lost 5 bases. Germline V CDR1 and CDR2: KGHSH, LQKENI. The CDR3 runs 14 residues. The DNA for the CDR3 is TGTGCCAGCTCACGGGGACAGGGTCAGGACGAGCAGTACTTC. Protein: CASSRGQGQDEQYF.

This clone is medium-sized within its sample. The DNA for the CDR3 is TGTGCCAGCAGTGAGTATACCGGGAACACTGAAGCTTTCTTT. It translates to CASSEYTGNTEAFF. The chain recombines TRBV6-1 with TRBJ1-1; no firm D call. Germline assignment: CDR1 MNHNS and CDR2 SASEGT. Trimming took off 3 bases at V and 1 base at J, with 9 bases between the two ends. The CDR3 sequence is 14 residues long.

The chain links TRBV7-8 to TRBJ1-2; D gene ambiguous. V lost 3 bases to trimming and J lost 4 bases, with 12 bases between them. From germline, CDR1 is SGHVS and CDR2 FQNEAQ. The CDR3 runs 14 residues. The CDR3 sequence: CASSFDTWVYGYTF. Written as DNA, the CDR3 is TGTGCCAGCAGCTTCGATACTTGGGTCTATGGCTACACCTTC. Full variable domain (missing parts from reference TRBV7-8 and TRBJ1-2): GAGVSQSPRYKVAKRGQDVALRCDPISGHVSLFWYQQALGQGPEFLTYFQNEAQLDKSGLPSDRFFAERPEGSVSTLKIQRTQQEDSAVYLCASSFDTWVYGYTFGSGTRLTVV.